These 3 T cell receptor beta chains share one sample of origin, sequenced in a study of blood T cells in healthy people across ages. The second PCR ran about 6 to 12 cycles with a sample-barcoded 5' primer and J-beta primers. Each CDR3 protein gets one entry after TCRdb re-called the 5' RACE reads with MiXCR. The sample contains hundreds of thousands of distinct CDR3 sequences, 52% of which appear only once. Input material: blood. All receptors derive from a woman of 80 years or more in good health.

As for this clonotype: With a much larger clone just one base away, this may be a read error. As DNA, the CDR3 is TGTGCCTTGGGGAGCGCTAGCGCCTACAATGGGCAGTTCTTC. It codes for CALGSASAYNGQFF. The chain couples TRBV28 to TRBJ2-1; D perhaps matches TRBD2 (6 bases). CDR3 size: 14 residues. CDR1 MDHEN and CDR2 SYDVKM come from the germline V gene.

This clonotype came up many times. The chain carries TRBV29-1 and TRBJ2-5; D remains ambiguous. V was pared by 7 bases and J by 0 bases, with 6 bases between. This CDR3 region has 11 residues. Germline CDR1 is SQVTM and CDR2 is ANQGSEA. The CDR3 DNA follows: TGCAGCGGCAAGTACCAAGAGACCCAGTACTTC. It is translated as CSGKYQETQYF.

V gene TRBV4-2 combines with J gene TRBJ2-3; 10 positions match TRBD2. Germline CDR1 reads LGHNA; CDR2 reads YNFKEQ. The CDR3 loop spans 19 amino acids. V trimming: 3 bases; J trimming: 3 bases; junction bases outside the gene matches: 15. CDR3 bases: TGTGCCAGCAGCCATCCCGGGACTAGCGAGGGTTGGGGGACAGATACGCAGTATTTT. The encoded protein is CASSHPGTSEGWGTDTQYF.